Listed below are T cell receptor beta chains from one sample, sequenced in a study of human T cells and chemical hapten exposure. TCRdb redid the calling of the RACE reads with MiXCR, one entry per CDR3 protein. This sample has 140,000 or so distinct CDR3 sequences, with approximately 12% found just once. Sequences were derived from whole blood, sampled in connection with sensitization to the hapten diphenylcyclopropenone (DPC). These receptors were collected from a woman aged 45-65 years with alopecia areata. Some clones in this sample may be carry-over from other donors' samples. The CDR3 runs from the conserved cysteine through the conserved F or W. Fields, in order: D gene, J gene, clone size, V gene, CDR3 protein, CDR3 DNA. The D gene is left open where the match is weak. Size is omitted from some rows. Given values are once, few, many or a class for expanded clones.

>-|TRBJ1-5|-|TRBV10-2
CASGGGGGNQPQHF
TGCGCCAGCGGGGGAGGGGGAGGCAATCAGCCCCAGCATTTT
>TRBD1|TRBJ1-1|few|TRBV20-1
CSAWDRGDAFF
TGCAGTGCCTGGGACAGGGGAGACGCTTTCTTT
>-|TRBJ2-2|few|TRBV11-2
CASSLVPHNTGELFF
TGTGCCAGCAGCTTAGTACCCCATAACACCGGGGAGCTGTTTTTT
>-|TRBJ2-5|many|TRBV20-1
CSARAPLETQYF
TGCAGTGCTAGGGCTCCCCTAGAGACCCAGTACTTC
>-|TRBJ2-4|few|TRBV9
CASSVGGTNIQYF
TGTGCCAGCAGCGTAGGGGGGACTAACATTCAGTACTTC
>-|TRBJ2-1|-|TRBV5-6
CASSLRWGSYNEQFF
TGTGCCAGCAGCTTGAGGTGGGGCTCCTACAATGAGCAGTTCTTC
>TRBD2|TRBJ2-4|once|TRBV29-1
CSVEGGTANIQYF
TGCAGCGTTGAGGGAGGGACCGCAAACATTCAGTACTTC
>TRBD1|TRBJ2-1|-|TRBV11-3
CASSRTGTAGEQFF
TGTGCCAGCAGCCGGACAGGGACGGCGGGTGAGCAGTTCTTC
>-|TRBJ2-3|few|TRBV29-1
CSAGTTSGSQYF
TGCAGCGCAGGGACCACCTCCGGATCGCAGTATTTT
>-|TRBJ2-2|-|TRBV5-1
CASSLVASNTGELFF
TGCGCCAGCAGCTTGGTGGCCTCGAACACCGGGGAGCTGTTTTTT
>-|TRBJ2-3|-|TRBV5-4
CASSPAGATDTQYF
TGTGCCAGCAGCCCGGCAGGAGCAACAGATACGCAGTATTTT
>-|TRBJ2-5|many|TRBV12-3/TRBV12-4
CASSFRAETQYF
TGTGCCAGCAGTTTTCGGGCAGAGACCCAGTACTTC
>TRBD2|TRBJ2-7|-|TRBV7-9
CASSLRGGYEQYF
TGTGCCAGCAGCCTCCGGGGGGGCTACGAGCAGTACTTC
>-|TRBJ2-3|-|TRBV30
CAWSVVGGTDTQYF
TGTGCCTGGAGTGTAGTGGGGGGCACAGATACGCAGTATTTT
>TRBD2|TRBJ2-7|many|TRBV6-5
CASSYSSTSGRLEQYF
TGTGCCAGCAGTTACTCAAGTACTAGCGGGAGGCTGGAGCAGTACTTC
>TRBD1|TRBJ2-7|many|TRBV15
CATSRDPVGQGAGEQYF
TGTGCCACCAGCAGAGATCCCGTGGGACAGGGGGCTGGGGAGCAGTACTTC